Shown below are 23 T cell receptor beta chains from a single sample sequenced in a study of T cell responses to AZD1222 COVID-19 vaccine. Profiling relied on immunoSEQ multiplex PCR, and the TCRdb table lists in-frame clones only, not all of them. The sample lists over 150,000 clones, just over 90% occurring once. Sequenced material: peripheral blood, taken on day 0 of AZD1222 vaccination. All receptors come from an adult in good health.

The V call is TRBV6-1, the J call TRBJ2-7; the D gene is possibly TRBD1 (5 bases). There are 15 residues in the CDR3. CDR1 MNHNS and CDR2 SASEGT come from the germline V gene. The germline V and J ends were trimmed by 3 bases and 6 bases, with 18 bases remaining between them. Written as DNA, the CDR3 is TGTGCCAGCAGTGATCAAGGGGCAAGAATCGGCGAGCAGTACTTC. It encodes CASSDQGARIGEQYF.

The V and J genes are TRBV7-3 and TRBJ2-1; D is ambiguous. There are 14 residues in the CDR3. Germline lookup yields CDR1 SGHTA and CDR2 FQGTGA. The V and J ends lost 5 bases and 4 bases respectively, with 12 bases between them. In DNA, the CDR3 is TGTGCCAGCAGCCCATCGGCGGCATACAATGAGCAGTTCTTC. It codes for CASSPSAAYNEQFF.

Points on this clone: Other DNA sequences in the sample encode the same CDR3. The chain is built from TRBV4-1 and TRBJ2-1; a weak D match, TRBD2 (5 bases). V was trimmed by 9 bases and J by 8 bases, leaving 11 bases between them. CDR1 is MGHRA, CDR2 YSYEKL, per germline. This CDR3 has 11 residues. CDR3 coding DNA: TGCGCCAGTTCCCTTAGCGATGAGCAGTTCTTC. This gives the protein CASSLSDEQFF.

The chain joins TRBV29-1 to TRBJ2-3, with 8 bases fitting TRBD1. The CDR3 sequence is 15 residues long. V lost 6 bases, J lost 2 bases, and 10 bases stayed unmatched. Germline CDR1 is SQVTM and CDR2 is ANQGSEA. The CDR3 sequence is CSVFRTGRHTDTQYF. In nucleotides, the CDR3 is TGCAGCGTATTTCGGACAGGGAGACACACAGATACGCAGTATTTT.

CDR3 coding DNA: TGTGCCAGCAGCCCCGACACGAGCTCCTACAATGAGCAGTTCTTC. Its protein is CASSPDTSSYNEQFF. This chain links TRBV7-3 with TRBJ2-1, with unresolved D. This CDR3 has 15 amino acids. Germline lookup yields CDR1 SGHTA and CDR2 FQGTGA. Trimming removed 5 bases from V and 0 bases from J, with 11 bases in between.

The V and J genes are TRBV9 and TRBJ2-5, with 13 bases identical to TRBD2. With 0 bases clipped from V and 2 bases from J, the junction kept 7 bases outside the gene matches. There are 18 residues in the CDR3. Germline assignment: CDR1 SGDLS and CDR2 YYNGEE. The CDR3 DNA is TGTGCCAGCAGCGTAGCTACGGGGACTAGCGGGGAACAAGAGACCCAGTACTTC. Its translation is CASSVATGTSGEQETQYF.

In this sample, this clone turned up a few times. J is TRBJ2-5 and V is TRBV5-1; the D is unclear. The germline gives CDR1 SGHRS, CDR2 YFSETQ. The germline V and J ends were trimmed by 0 bases and 2 bases, with 5 bases remaining between them. The CDR3 is made up of 13 amino acids. The CDR3 region is CASSLGGQETQYF. As DNA, the CDR3 is TGCGCCAGCAGCTTGGGTGGGCAAGAGACCCAGTACTTC.

The chain recombines TRBV6-5 with TRBJ1-1; 12 nucleotides agree with TRBD1. V lost 6 bases to trimming and J lost 6 bases; unmatched junction nucleotides: 5. The CDR3 extends over 14 amino acids. Germline CDR1 and CDR2: MNHEY and SVGAGI. The CDR3 loop reads CASRGTGGFAEAFF. For the CDR3, the DNA is TGTGCCAGCAGGGGGACAGGGGGCTTCGCTGAAGCTTTCTTT.

V gene TRBV5-5 combines with J gene TRBJ1-6; D uncertain. Trimming took off 2 bases at V and 7 bases at J, with 16 bases between the two ends. This CDR3 contains 16 residues. The germline CDR1 and CDR2 sequences are SGHKS and YYEKEE (reference sequence). The CDR3 region has the DNA TGTGCCAGCAGCTTAAGTACGGAAAAGAAGAATTCACCCCTCCACTTT. Its translation: CASSLSTEKKNSPLHF. The variable domain in full, with the rest retrieved from reference TRBV5-5 and TRBJ1-6, is DAGVTQSPTHLIKTRGQQVTLRCSPISGHKSVSWYQQVLGQGPQFIFQYYEKEERGRGNFPDRFSARQFPNYSSELNVNALLLGDSALYLCASSLSTEKKNSPLHFGNGTRLTVT.

This chain uses TRBV28 with TRBJ1-2; D is ambiguous. Trimming removed 2 bases at V and 5 bases at J, with 9 bases between. The CDR3 totals 13 residues. Germline V gene sequence: CDR1 MDHEN, CDR2 SYDVKM. The CDR3 is CASSLLLTYGYTF. The CDR3 DNA reads TGTGCCAGCAGTTTACTGCTTACTTATGGCTACACCTTC.

The rearrangement links TRBV7-9 to TRBJ1-2; tentatively, D is TRBD1 (5 bases). There are 16 residues in the CDR3. Germline V gene lookup returns CDR1 SEHNR and CDR2 FQNEAQ (reference sequence). V was pared by 1 base and J by 3 bases, with 15 bases between. CDR3: CASSLVRGRVYYGYTF. DNA of the CDR3: TGTGCCAGCAGCTTAGTAAGGGGCAGGGTGTACTATGGCTACACCTTC.

As concerns this clone: Different DNA sequences within this sample yield the same CDR3. V is TRBV25-1 and J is TRBJ1-5; D remains ambiguous. Trimming took off 2 bases at V and 1 base at J, with 6 bases between the two ends. There are 14 residues in the CDR3. Germline loops: CDR1 MGHDK, CDR2 SYGVNS. CDR3 sequence reads: CASSEPGSNQPQHF. In nucleotides, the CDR3 is TGTGCCAGCAGTGAACCGGGGAGCAATCAGCCCCAGCATTTT.

The chain uses TRBV6-1 and TRBJ2-1; no definite D call. The V end was cut by 2 bases, the J end by 0 bases, with 8 bases between. The CDR3 extends over 15 amino acids. Germline lookup yields CDR1 MNHNS and CDR2 SASEGT. The DNA for the CDR3 is TGTGCCAGCAGTGAATATGATTACTCCTACAATGAGCAGTTCTTC. Protein: CASSEYDYSYNEQFF.

J is TRBJ1-2 and V is TRBV28; 10 nucleotides align to TRBD1. Germline assignment: CDR1 MDHEN and CDR2 SYDVKM. CDR3 length: 13 residues. CDR3 residues: CALDRGPSYGYTF. In DNA, the CDR3 is TGTGCGCTTGACAGGGGGCCAAGTTATGGCTACACCTTC.

V and J are TRBV11-2 and TRBJ2-3; weak D call: TRBD2 (5 bases). Germline assignment: CDR1 SGHAT and CDR2 FQNNGV. Trimming left V 1 base short and J 0 bases short, with 14 bases between. The CDR3 is 17 residues long. The CDR3 nucleotides are TGTGCCAGCAGCTTAGGGGTTCTAGCAACTAGCACAGATACGCAGTATTTT. Translation: CASSLGVLATSTDTQYF.

The V and J genes are TRBV9 and TRBJ2-7, with 10 bases lining up with TRBD1. Germline trimming cut 1 base from V and 6 bases from J; bases unmatched to any gene: 4. Germline V gene data show CDR1 as SGDLS and CDR2 as YYNGEE. CDR3 size: 14 residues. The CDR3 nucleotides read TGTGCCAGCAGCGTACGGGACAGGGGACCCGAGCAGTACTTC. Encoded protein: CASSVRDRGPEQYF. Full variable domain (remainder filled in from reference TRBV9 and TRBJ2-7): DSGVTQTPKHLITATGQRVTLRCSPRSGDLSVYWYQQSLDQGLQFLIQYYNGEERAKGNILERFSAQQFPDLHSELNLSSLELGDSALYFCASSVRDRGPEQYFGPGTRLTVT.

This chain uses TRBV27 with TRBJ2-5; 10 bases match TRBD2. The CDR3 is made up of 15 amino acids. Trimming cost V 7 bases and J 2 bases; bases outside gene matches: 7. Per the germline V gene, CDR1 is MNHEY and CDR2 is SMNVEV (reference sequence). The CDR3 DNA sequence: TGTGCCAGCAAGCCACTAGCGGGGAAGCAAGAGACCCAGTACTTC. Protein: CASKPLAGKQETQYF.

CDR3 nucleotides: TGTGCCAGCTCACCGGAGGCCGGGGAGCTGTTTTTT. It translates to CASSPEAGELFF. V gene TRBV18 combines with J gene TRBJ2-2, with D tentatively TRBD2 (5 bases). The CDR3 is 12 residues long. The germline V and J ends were trimmed by 3 bases and 6 bases, with 5 bases remaining between them. Per the germline V gene, CDR1 is KGHSH and CDR2 is LQKENI. Looking up the rest from reference TRBV18 and TRBJ2-2 gives the full variable domain: NAGVMQNPRHLVRRRGQEARLRCSPMKGHSHVYWYRQLPEEGLKFMVYLQKENIIDESGMPKERFSAEFPKEGPSILRIQQVVRGDSAAYFCASSPEAGELFFGEGSRLTVL.

The chain is built from TRBV28 and TRBJ2-2, with a weak D call TRBD2 (5 bases). V lost 8 bases and J lost 0, with 16 bases in between. The CDR3 extends over 16 amino acids. Germline lookup yields CDR1 MDHEN and CDR2 SYDVKM. The CDR3 DNA is TGTGCCAGCGGGTCGGACTTCCTCTCGAACACCGGGGAGCTGTTTTTT. Amino acid sequence: CASGSDFLSNTGELFF.

The V and J genes are TRBV3-1 (or the pseudogene TRBV3-2) and TRBJ2-1; D perhaps matches TRBD2 (5 bases). Trimming pared 4 bases from V and 6 bases from J, leaving 16 bases between. Looked up from germline, CDR1 is LGHDT and CDR2 is YNNKEL (reference sequence). The CDR3 sequence is 15 residues long. The chain's CDR3 is CASSPPGTGINEQFF. The CDR3 coding sequence is TGTGCCAGCAGCCCCCCGGGAACGGGCATCAATGAGCAGTTCTTC.

This sequence joins TRBV11-3 and TRBJ1-4; D unresolved. Trimming shortened V by 7 bases and J by 5 bases, and 14 bases separated the two germline ends. The germline CDR1 and CDR2 sequences are SGHNT and YENEEA. The CDR3 is 14 amino acids. The CDR3 DNA is TGTGCCAGCACGGACCGAGTAAAAAATGAAAAACTGTTTTTT. Protein sequence: CASTDRVKNEKLFF.

The chain recombines TRBV18 with TRBJ1-2; 8 bases line up with TRBD1. CDR3 length equals 13 residues. CDR1 is KGHSH, CDR2 LQKENI, per germline. After removal of 6 bases from V and 10 bases from J, the junction contained 10 bases not matched to a gene. The CDR3 spells CASSQTTGEVYTF. The CDR3 DNA reads TGTGCCAGCTCCCAAACGACAGGGGAAGTCTACACCTTC.

The gene calls are TRBV1 and TRBJ2-3. TRBV1 is designated a pseudogene. The CDR3 consists of 15 residues. The chain's CDR3 is CTSSQPSDSTDTQYF. The CDR3 bases are TGCACCAGCAGCCAGCCCTCGGACAGCACAGATACGCAGTATTTT.